Each of the 14 T cell receptor beta chains below was sequenced from the same sample in a study of T cells in Graves' hyperthyroidism and ophthalmopathy. RNA transcripts gave rise to amplified TCR beta CDR3 regions. RT-PCR in the first round (using the HTBI primer set) targeted the TCR CDR3. TCRdb re-analysed the multiplex PCR reads in MiXCR, keeping a single row per CDR3 protein. The data show about 290,000 distinct CDR3 sequences, 15% to 20% seen once. Sample: blood. All receptors come from a woman aged 55-75 years with Graves' ophthalmopathy.

This clonotype was seen only a few times. It may be a read error: a sequence one base away is much more abundant. V is TRBV6-2 or TRBV6-3 and J is TRBJ1-1; 8 nucleotides match TRBD1. The CDR3 loop spans 12 amino acids. Looked up from germline, CDR1 is MNHEY and CDR2 is SVGEGT. The CDR3 DNA reads TGTACCAGCAGTTTCTCACAGGGGGGAGCTTTCTTT. Translation gives CTSSFSQGGAFF.

The CDR3: CASSPPALGARAFF. In DNA form, the CDR3 reads TGTGCCAGCTCACCACCGGCTTTGGGGGCTAGAGCTTTCTTT. This chain links TRBV18 with TRBJ1-1; perhaps TRBD1 as D (6 bases). CDR3 length equals 14 residues. The V gene's germline CDR1 is KGHSH and CDR2 LQKENI. V was trimmed by 0 bases and J by 10 bases, leaving 15 bases between them.

This clonotype has ten or more counts. The chain recombines TRBV6-9 with TRBJ1-1; perhaps TRBD1 as D (5 bases). The germline V gene encodes CDR1 MNHGY and CDR2 SVAAGI. The V end was cut by 8 bases, the J end by 0 bases, with 28 bases between. The CDR3 loop spans 19 amino acids. The CDR3 here is CASAKWGFRRDEMNTEAFF. The CDR3 nucleotides read TGTGCCAGCGCCAAGTGGGGGTTTCGACGGGACGAGATGAACACTGAAGCTTTCTTT.

This clonotype was seen only a few times. With a much larger clone just one base away, this may be a read error. The chain uses TRBV28 and TRBJ2-1, with D tentatively TRBD2 (6 bases). The CDR3 sequence is 15 residues long. Looked up from germline, CDR1 is MDHEN and CDR2 is SYDVKM. The CDR3 DNA is TGTGCCAGCAGTTCCCACCCGCGGGGATCCAATGAGCAGCTCTTC. This sequence encodes CASSSHPRGSNEQLF.

The rearrangement links TRBV29-1 to TRBJ1-5; D gene unclear. The germline V and J ends were trimmed by 3 bases and 2 bases, with 14 bases remaining between them. CDR3 length equals 15 residues. The germline V gene encodes CDR1 SQVTM and CDR2 ANQGSEA. CDR3: CSVEGVYLGNQPQHF. For the CDR3, the DNA is TGCAGCGTTGAGGGAGTTTACCTCGGCAATCAGCCCCAGCATTTT. Based on the CDR3 plus reference TRBV29-1 and TRBJ1-5, the full variable domain is SAVISQKPSRDICQRGTSLTIQCQVDSQVTMMFWYRQQPGQSLTLIATANQGSEATYESGFVIDKFPISRPNLTFSTLTVSNMSPEDSSIYLCSVEGVYLGNQPQHFGDGTRLSIL.

This clonotype showed up many times. The rearrangement links TRBV7-2 to TRBJ1-5; D may be TRBD1 (6 bases). V was shortened by 6 bases and J by 5 bases, with 14 bases between the two germline ends. CDR3 length: 14 amino acids. The germline V gene encodes CDR1 SGHTA and CDR2 FQGNSA. DNA of the CDR3: TGTGCCAGCAGAGGGGGGGGAACTGATCAGCCCCAGCATTTT. Encoded protein: CASRGGGTDQPQHF.

The sample holds many counts of this clonotype. The V and J genes are TRBV6-1 and TRBJ1-1; no clear D gene. CDR3 length equals 14 residues. Trimming took off 11 bases at V and 0 bases at J, with 16 bases between the two ends. CDR1 and CDR2 (germline): MNHNS, SASEGT. The CDR3 is CAAKPKRLNTEAFF. CDR3 sequence (DNA): TGTGCCGCGAAACCAAAGCGATTGAACACTGAAGCTTTCTTT.

This clonotype was recorded at least ten times. DNA for the CDR3: TGTGCCAGCAGGTCGACTAGCGGGGGCTACAATGAGCAGTTCTTC. Protein sequence: CASRSTSGGYNEQFF. The rearrangement joins TRBV6-1 to TRBJ2-1, with 12 bases lining up with TRBD2. Germline CDR1 MNHNS, CDR2 SASEGT. The J segment lost 3 bases and the V segment lost 6 bases, leaving 3 bases of the junction unmatched. This CDR3 has 15 amino acids.

This clonotype was seen a few times. This sequence joins TRBV28 and TRBJ1-6; 8 bases agree with TRBD1. V dropped 7 bases and J dropped 10; count of bases not matched to a gene: 9. This CDR3 has 14 residues. The germline gives CDR1 MDHEN, CDR2 SYDVKM. The CDR3, as DNA: TGTGCCAGCACCGTAGGACAGGGAGGATCACCCCTCCACTTT. Amino acid sequence: CASTVGQGGSPLHF.

This clonotype was counted at least ten times. This sequence joins TRBV14 and TRBJ2-1; possible D gene TRBD2, 6 bases. V shed 4 bases and J shed 2 bases, with 15 bases lying between them. CDR1 and CDR2 (germline): SGHDN, FVKESK. CDR3 size: 16 residues. The CDR3 coding sequence is TGTGCCAGCAGCCTAGGAGGGAGAGGACCCTACAATGAGCAGTTCTTC. It is translated as CASSLGGRGPYNEQFF.

This clonotype was observed a handful of times. The junction shows a germline mismatch at one end, possibly a read error. V is TRBV20-1 and J is TRBJ1-1, with a tentative D call TRBD1 (5 bases). CDR1 and CDR2 (germline): DFQATT, SNEGSKA (reference sequence). This CDR3 comprises 14 residues. The CDR3 loop is CSARDRRGVTKAFF. The CDR3 DNA reads as TGCAGTGCTAGAGATCGGAGGGGTGTCACTAAAGCTTTCTTT.

This clonotype was seen many times. V usage is TRBV28 and J usage is TRBJ2-1; D is ambiguous. Deletions cut 7 bases from V and 8 bases from J, with 12 bases between. Germline CDR1 reads MDHEN; CDR2 reads SYDVKM. This CDR3 comprises 12 residues. In DNA, the CDR3 is TGTGCCAGCATCGGGCTCACAGATGAGCAGTTCTTC. As protein: CASIGLTDEQFF.

In its sample, this clonotype was seen a few times. J is TRBJ1-3 and V is TRBV4-1; TRBD1 is a possible D gene (5 bases). V lost 8 bases to trimming and J lost 3 bases, with 17 bases between them. Germline CDR1 reads MGHRA; CDR2 reads YSYEKL. The CDR3 extends over 15 amino acids. For the CDR3, the DNA is TGCGCCAGCCGGGATACAGGAGCCCTTGGAAACACCATATATTTT. Its translation: CASRDTGALGNTIYF.

J is TRBJ2-1 and V is TRBV4-2; 8 nucleotides agree with TRBD1. Germline V CDR1 and CDR2: LGHNA, YNFKEQ. The J segment lost 7 bases and the V segment lost 0 bases, leaving 5 bases of the junction unmatched. The CDR3 is 15 amino acids. As DNA, the CDR3 is TGTGCCAGCAGCCAAGATCAGGGGGCGCGGAATGAGCAGTTCTTC. This encodes CASSQDQGARNEQFF.